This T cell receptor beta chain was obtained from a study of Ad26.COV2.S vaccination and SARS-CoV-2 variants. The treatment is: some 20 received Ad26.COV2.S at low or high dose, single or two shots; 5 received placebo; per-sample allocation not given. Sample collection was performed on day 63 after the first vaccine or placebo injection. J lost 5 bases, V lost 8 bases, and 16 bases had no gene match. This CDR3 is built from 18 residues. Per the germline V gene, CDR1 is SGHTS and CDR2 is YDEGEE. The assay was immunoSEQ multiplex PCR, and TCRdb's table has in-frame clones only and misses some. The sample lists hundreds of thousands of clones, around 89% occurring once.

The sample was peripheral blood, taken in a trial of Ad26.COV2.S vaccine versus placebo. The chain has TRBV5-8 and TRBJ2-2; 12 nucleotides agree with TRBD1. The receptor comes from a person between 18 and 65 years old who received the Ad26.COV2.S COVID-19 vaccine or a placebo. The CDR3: CASLLGTGGRQLTGELFF. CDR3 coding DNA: TGTGCCAGTCTGCTGGGGACAGGGGGCCGCCAGCTTACCGGGGAGCTGTTTTTT.